These T cell receptor beta chains were read from a single sample in a study of shared clonotypes between healthy human individuals. The assay was immunoSEQ multiplex PCR, and TCRdb's table has in-frame clones only and misses some. The data hold some 2 million clones, with approximately 94% observed a single time. The sequencing input was naive CD8+ T cells sorted from blood. The origin of the receptors is a man aged 18 to 29 in good health. The CDR3 runs from the conserved cysteine through the conserved F or W. A D gene is named only where the DNA matches it firmly. For some rows the clone size is stated as once, few or many, or as a class when expanded; others skip it.

J gene,clone size,V gene,D gene,CDR3 protein,CDR3 DNA
TRBJ1-2,-,TRBV27,-,CASSQPTGSGYTF,TGTGCCAGCAGTCAGCCGACAGGATCGGGCTACACCTTC
TRBJ1-1,-,TRBV5-5,-,CASSFTGVTNTEAFF,TGTGCCAGCAGCTTTACCGGGGTTACGAACACTGAAGCTTTCTTT
TRBJ2-5,-,TRBV18,TRBD2,CASSPLYEAEGSGEMETQYF,TGTGCCAGCTCACCACTCTACGAGGCCGAGGGTAGCGGGGAAATGGAGACCCAGTACTTC
TRBJ1-2,-,TRBV28,-,CASSSEQSGFQISYGYTF,TGTGCCAGCAGCAGCGAACAATCAGGGTTCCAAATCTCATATGGCTACACCTTC
TRBJ2-7,-,TRBV5-4,-,CASSTKGLAVHEQYF,TGTGCCAGCAGCACAAAGGGTCTTGCCGTCCACGAGCAGTACTTC
TRBJ2-1,-,TRBV5-6,-,CASSLHNEQFF,TGTGCCAGCAGCCTTCACAATGAGCAGTTCTTC
TRBJ1-2,-,TRBV4-1,-,CASSQVEGVDYGYTF,TGCGCCAGCAGCCAAGTAGAAGGGGTGGACTATGGCTACACCTTC
TRBJ2-1,once,TRBV6-1,-,CASSEGFSTPNEQFF,TGTGCCAGCAGTGAGGGCTTTTCTACGCCCAATGAGCAGTTCTTC
TRBJ1-2,-,TRBV6-5,-,CASSYSPTDQGYTF,TGTGCCAGCAGTTACTCGCCAACAGACCAAGGCTACACCTTC
TRBJ2-1,-,TRBV27,-,CASSLSHSGGNEQFF,TGTGCCAGCAGTTTATCACACTCGGGTGGCAATGAGCAGTTCTTC